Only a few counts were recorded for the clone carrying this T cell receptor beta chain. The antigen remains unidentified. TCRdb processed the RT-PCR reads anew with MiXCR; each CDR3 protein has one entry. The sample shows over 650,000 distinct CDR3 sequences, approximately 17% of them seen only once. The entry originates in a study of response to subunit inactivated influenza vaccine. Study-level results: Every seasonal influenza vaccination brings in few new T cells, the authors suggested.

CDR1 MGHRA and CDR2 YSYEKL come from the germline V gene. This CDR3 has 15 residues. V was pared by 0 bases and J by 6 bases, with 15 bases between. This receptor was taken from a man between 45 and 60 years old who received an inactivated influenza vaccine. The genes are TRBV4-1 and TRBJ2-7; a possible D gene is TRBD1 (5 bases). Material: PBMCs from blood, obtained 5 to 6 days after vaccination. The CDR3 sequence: CASSQESQGLGEQYF. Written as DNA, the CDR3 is TGCGCCAGCAGCCAAGAGAGTCAGGGTTTAGGCGAGCAGTACTTC.